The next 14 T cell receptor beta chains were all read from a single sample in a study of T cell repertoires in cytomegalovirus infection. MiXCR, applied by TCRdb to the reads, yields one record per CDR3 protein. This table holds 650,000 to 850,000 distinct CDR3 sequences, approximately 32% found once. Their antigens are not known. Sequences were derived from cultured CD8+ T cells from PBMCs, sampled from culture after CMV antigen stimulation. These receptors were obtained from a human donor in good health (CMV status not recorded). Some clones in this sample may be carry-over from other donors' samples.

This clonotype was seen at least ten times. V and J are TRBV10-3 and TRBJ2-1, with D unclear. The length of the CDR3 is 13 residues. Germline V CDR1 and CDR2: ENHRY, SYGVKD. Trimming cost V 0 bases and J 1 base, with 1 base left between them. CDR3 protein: CAISESSYNEQFF. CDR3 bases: TGTGCCATCAGTGAGTCGTCCTACAATGAGCAGTTCTTC.

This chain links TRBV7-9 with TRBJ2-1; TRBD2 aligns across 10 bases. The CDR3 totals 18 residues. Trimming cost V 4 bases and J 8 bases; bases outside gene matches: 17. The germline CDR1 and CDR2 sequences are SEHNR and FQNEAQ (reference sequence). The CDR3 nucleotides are TGTGCCAGCAGCTCACGGGTCGAGTCTAGCGGGGGAAGCCATGAGCAGTTCTTC. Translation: CASSSRVESSGGSHEQFF.

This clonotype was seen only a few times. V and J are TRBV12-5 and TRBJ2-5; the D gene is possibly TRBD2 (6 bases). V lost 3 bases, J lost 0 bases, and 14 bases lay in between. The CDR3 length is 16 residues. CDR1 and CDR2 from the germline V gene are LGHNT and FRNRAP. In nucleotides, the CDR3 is TGTGCTAGTGGTTTCGGGACTGATGCCTACCAAGAGACCCAGTACTTC. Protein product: CASGFGTDAYQETQYF.

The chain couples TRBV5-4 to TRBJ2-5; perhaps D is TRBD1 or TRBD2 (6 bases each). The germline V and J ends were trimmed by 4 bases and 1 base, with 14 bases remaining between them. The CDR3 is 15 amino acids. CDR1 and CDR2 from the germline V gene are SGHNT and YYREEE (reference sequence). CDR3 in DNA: TGTGCCAGCAGCACTCCGGGGGCTCTCCAAGAGACCCAGTACTTC. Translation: CASSTPGALQETQYF.

The CDR3 DNA follows: TGCAGTGCTAGAGATGAGACGGAGGCCTCAGATACGCAGTATTTT. Translation: CSARDETEASDTQYF. The V and J genes are TRBV20-1 and TRBJ2-3, with D tentatively TRBD2 (5 bases). This CDR3 spans 15 amino acids. Germline CDR1 is DFQATT and CDR2 is SNEGSKA (reference sequence). V was shortened by 0 bases and J by 4 bases, with 14 bases between the two germline ends.

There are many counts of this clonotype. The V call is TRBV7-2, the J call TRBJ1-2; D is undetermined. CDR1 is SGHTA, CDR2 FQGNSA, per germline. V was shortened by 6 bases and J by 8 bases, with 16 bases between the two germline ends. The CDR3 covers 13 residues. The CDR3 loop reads CASREKGREGYTF. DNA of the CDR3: TGTGCCAGCAGAGAAAAAGGGCGGGAAGGCTACACCTTC. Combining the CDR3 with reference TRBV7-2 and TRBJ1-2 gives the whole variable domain GAGVSQSPSNKVTEKGKDVELRCDPISGHTALYWYRQSLGQGLEFLIYFQGNSAPDKSGLPSDRFSAERTGGSVSTLTIQRTQQEDSAVYLCASREKGREGYTFGSGTRLTVV.

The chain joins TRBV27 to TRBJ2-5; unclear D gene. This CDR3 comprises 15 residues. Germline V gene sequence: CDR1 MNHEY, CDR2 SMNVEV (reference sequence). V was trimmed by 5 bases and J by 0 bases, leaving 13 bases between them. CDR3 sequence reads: CASSPQVAYQETQYF. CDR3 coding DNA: TGTGCCAGCAGTCCTCAGGTGGCCTACCAAGAGACCCAGTACTTC.

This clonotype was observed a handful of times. In DNA form, the CDR3 reads TGTGCTAGTGGTTTGGTGACCTACGAGCAGTACTTC. It yields the protein CASGLVTYEQYF. The chain is built from TRBV12-5 and TRBJ2-7, with D unclear. Trimming left V 0 bases short and J 2 bases short, with 2 bases between. CDR3 size: 12 residues. Germline CDR1 is LGHNT and CDR2 is FRNRAP.

This chain's CDR3 is CASSVGPSGQGNYGYTF. DNA of the CDR3: TGTGCCAGCAGCGTAGGACCCTCGGGACAGGGTAATTATGGCTACACCTTC. This sequence joins TRBV9 and TRBJ1-2; 9 bases align to TRBD1. The V and J ends lost 0 bases and 5 bases, in that order; junction bases with no gene match: 11. The CDR3 sequence is 17 residues long. The germline V gene has CDR1 SGDLS and CDR2 YYNGEE.

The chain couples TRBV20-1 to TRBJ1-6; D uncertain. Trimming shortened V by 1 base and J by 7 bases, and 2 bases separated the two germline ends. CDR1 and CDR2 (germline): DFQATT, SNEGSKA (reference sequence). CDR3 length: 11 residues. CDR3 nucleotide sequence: TGCAGTGCTAGAGGGAATTCACCCCTCCACTTT. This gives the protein CSARGNSPLHF.

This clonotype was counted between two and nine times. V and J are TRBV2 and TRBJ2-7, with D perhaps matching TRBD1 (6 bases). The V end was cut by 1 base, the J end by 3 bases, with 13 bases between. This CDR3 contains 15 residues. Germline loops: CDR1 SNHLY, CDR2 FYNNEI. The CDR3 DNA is TGTGCCAGCAGTGAAGGGTTGGGGGCCGTCTACGAGCAGTACTTC. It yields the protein CASSEGLGAVYEQYF.

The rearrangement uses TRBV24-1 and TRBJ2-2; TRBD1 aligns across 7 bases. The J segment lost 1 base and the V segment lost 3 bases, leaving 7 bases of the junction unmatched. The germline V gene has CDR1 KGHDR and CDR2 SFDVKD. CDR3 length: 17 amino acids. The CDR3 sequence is CATSDNRGLGNTGELFF. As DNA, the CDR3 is TGTGCCACCAGTGATAACAGGGGCCTTGGGAACACCGGGGAGCTGTTTTTT.

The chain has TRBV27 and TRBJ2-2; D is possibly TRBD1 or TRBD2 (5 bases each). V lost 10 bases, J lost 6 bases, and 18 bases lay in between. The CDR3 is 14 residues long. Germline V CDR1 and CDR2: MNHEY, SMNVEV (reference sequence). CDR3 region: CATLRDPLSGELFF. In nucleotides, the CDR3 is TGTGCCACTCTCCGGGACCCACTTTCCGGGGAGCTGTTTTTT.

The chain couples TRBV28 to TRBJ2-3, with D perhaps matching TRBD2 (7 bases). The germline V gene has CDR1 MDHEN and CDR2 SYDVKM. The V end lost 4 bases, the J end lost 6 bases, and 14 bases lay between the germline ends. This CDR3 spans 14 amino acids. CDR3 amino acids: CASSSWGGHDTQYF. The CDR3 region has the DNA TGTGCCAGCAGTTCCTGGGGGGGACACGATACGCAGTATTTT.